This T cell receptor beta chain was captured in a study of blood T cell repertoires in COVID-19. This table comes from immunoSEQ multiplex PCR, and its TCRdb copy is limited to in-frame clones, with some not included. The table has under 200,000 clones, around 84% seen once. The receptor's source is a woman older than 75 with COVID-19, enrolled during active disease. Sequencing was done on a sample of peripheral blood.

CDR3 amino acids: CSASRGGADTYNSPLHF. CDR3 nucleotides: TGCAGTGCTAGTCGGGGGGGCGCGGATACCTATAATTCACCCCTCCACTTT. The chain combines TRBV20-1 with TRBJ1-6; tentative D call: TRBD1 (6 bases). Germline lookup yields CDR1 DFQATT and CDR2 SNEGSKA (reference sequence). V shed 3 bases and J shed 2 bases, with 17 bases lying between them. This CDR3 comprises 17 residues.